This TCR beta chain was found in a study of regulatory T cells in long-lasting Graves disease. V lost 6 bases to trimming and J lost 7 bases, with 13 bases between them. Germline V gene lookup returns CDR1 SEHNR and CDR2 FQNEAQ (reference sequence). The CDR3 contains 13 residues. According to the study, TCR beta libraries were built with iRepertoire HTBI primers and CDR3-region Arm-PCR. TCRdb itself ran the multiplex PCR reads through MiXCR, one entry per CDR3 protein. Of 350,000 to 450,000 distinct CDR3 sequences in the sample, approximately 15% were seen once. This clonotype was counted ten times or more. Antigen unknown. Notes on the study in general: Lower TCR diversity characterized persistent Graves' patients relative to newly diagnosed patients.

Time point meaning: newly diagnosed GD, antithyroid drugs for less than 3 months. Making the TCR library involved RNA that had been extracted from PBMCs. A further study also used this sample, focusing on T cells in Graves' hyperthyroidism and ophthalmopathy. From that paper: Blood also held most thyroid clonotypes expanded beyond 0.001.

The sample in question was peripheral blood mononuclear cells (PBMCs), obtained at new diagnosis, from a patient treated with antithyroid drugs. The rearrangement links TRBV7-9 to TRBJ2-1, with D unresolved. The receptor's source is a woman between 40 and 55 years old with Graves disease. As DNA, the CDR3 is TGTGCCAGCAGTTTACTCGCTTTGAATGAGCAGTTCTTC. Its protein product is CASSLLALNEQFF.